This T cell receptor beta chain was recorded in a study of OX40 agonist ivuxolimab in advanced cancers. General study points: Both CD4+ and CD8+ T cell populations in blood had undergone clonal expansion by week 6 at 0.1 to 3.0 mg/kg. What antigens the expanded peripheral T cells recognized was never established.

To note about this clone: The target antigen is unknown.

Here immunoSEQ multiplex PCR was the method, and the copy in TCRdb shows in-frame clones only, minus some. The repertoire includes around 20,000 clones, about 87% of them detected once, and about 33% sits in the top ten. The V end was cut by 1 base, the J end by 6 bases, with 9 bases between. Per germline, CDR1 SGHDN and CDR2 FVKESK. The CDR3 length is 13 residues. This TCR was recovered from an adult with an advanced solid tumor such as melanoma, head and neck, liver or kidney cancer. The sample in question was CD4+ or CD8+ T cells sorted from blood, obtained in a trial of the OX40 agonist ivuxolimab. The chain has TRBV14 and TRBJ1-1; D is undetermined. This CDR3 reads CASSQVGPAEAFF. Written as DNA, the CDR3 is TGTGCCAGCAGCCAAGTAGGGCCGGCTGAAGCTTTCTTT.